One and the same sample provided the 11 T cell receptor beta chains below, sequenced in a study of blood T cells in healthy people across ages (dated by TCRdb to about 2015). Libraries were made using 5' RACE. These reads were obtained on an Illumina HiSeq 2500. The second PCR ran for roughly 7 to 12 cycles and used a J-beta primer mix along with a sample-barcoded 5' primer. TCRdb ran its own pipeline on the public reads, namely fastp trimming at Q25 and MiXCR clone calling, and kept in-frame beta chains. Each entry is one CDR3 protein sequence, shown with its most common DNA and genes. The sample profile shows fewer than 1 million distinct CDR3 sequences; 40% to 50% of them were found once. Of the sample, roughly a fifth falls within the top ten clones. The sequenced sample was blood. These receptor sequences come from a man in his sixties in good health.

This clonotype occurred a few times. The chain has TRBV30 and TRBJ1-1, with D possibly TRBD1 on 5 matching bases. Trimming shortened V by 2 bases and J by 3 bases, and 10 bases separated the two germline ends. CDR3 length: 13 residues. The germline CDR1 and CDR2 sequences are GTSNPN and SVGIG (reference sequence). CDR3: CAWSPRVDTEAFF. CDR3 bases: TGTGCCTGGAGTCCCAGGGTGGACACTGAAGCTTTCTTT.

The chain combines TRBV3-1 with TRBJ1-1; D is possibly TRBD1 (5 bases). From germline, CDR1 is LGHDT and CDR2 YNNKEL (reference sequence). The CDR3 covers 16 residues. Trimming took 0 bases from V and 1 from J, leaving 12 bases between them. In DNA, the CDR3 is TGTGCCAGCAGCCAAGATGAACCGGGGGAGAACACTGAAGCTTTCTTT. Residues: CASSQDEPGENTEAFF.

This clonotype showed up many times. This chain links TRBV7-2 with TRBJ2-5; tentative D call: TRBD2 (5 bases). Per the germline V gene, CDR1 is SGHTA and CDR2 is FQGNSA. V lost 5 bases, J lost 2 bases, and 18 bases lay in between. The CDR3 consists of 16 residues. The CDR3: CASSRGLRDRQETQYF. DNA of the CDR3: TGTGCCAGCAGCCGAGGACTGCGCGACCGGCAAGAGACCCAGTACTTC.

This clonotype was detected only a few times. The genes are TRBV7-9 and TRBJ2-1; 10 bases are a match to TRBD2. V trimming: 10 bases; J trimming: 8 bases; junction bases outside the gene matches: 11. Germline-derived CDR1 and CDR2 are SEHNR and FQNEAQ (reference sequence). The CDR3 has 14 amino acids. The CDR3 is CATSSGGLLDEQFF. CDR3 DNA: TGTGCCACGTCTAGCGGGGGACTCCTTGATGAGCAGTTCTTC.

The rearrangement uses TRBV7-8 and TRBJ1-2, with 9 nucleotides matching TRBD1. Germline CDR1 reads SGHVS; CDR2 reads FQNEAQ. The length of the CDR3 is 13 residues. Trimming removed 4 bases from V and 8 bases from J; junction bases left unmatched: 5. The CDR3 DNA reads TGTGCCAGCAGCTACGGGACAGGGTCCGGCTACACCTTC. It is translated as CASSYGTGSGYTF.

The table lists this clonotype with a few counts. The chain employs TRBV7-2 and TRBJ2-5; D perhaps matches TRBD2 (5 bases). This CDR3 is 15 amino acids long. Germline-derived CDR1 and CDR2 are SGHTA and FQGNSA. The V and J ends lost 4 bases and 5 bases respectively, with 17 bases between them. CDR3 residues: CASSSNNGPGETQYF. CDR3 nucleotide sequence: TGTGCCAGCAGCTCCAATAACGGGCCGGGGGAGACCCAGTACTTC.

The gene calls are TRBV6-5 and TRBJ1-1; 7 nucleotides agree with TRBD1. Germline V gene data show CDR1 as MNHEY and CDR2 as SVGAGI. J lost 1 base, V lost 4 bases, and 9 bases had no gene match. This CDR3 region has 16 residues. CDR3 amino acids: CASSSYLHRGNTEAFF. In nucleotides, the CDR3 is TGTGCCAGCAGTTCCTACCTCCACAGGGGGAACACTGAAGCTTTCTTT.

The rearrangement links TRBV6-2 or TRBV6-3 to TRBJ2-1, with 13 bases fitting TRBD2. Germline V gene data show CDR1 as MNHEY and CDR2 as SVGEGT. The V segment lost 7 bases and the J segment 4 bases; nucleotides outside the gene matches: 13. CDR3 length: 18 amino acids. The CDR3 spells CASTPDRRLAGGYNEQFF. CDR3 sequence (DNA): TGTGCCAGCACTCCGGACAGGAGACTAGCGGGGGGATACAATGAGCAGTTCTTC.

The J gene is TRBJ2-2, the V gene TRBV9; no firm D call. CDR3 length: 15 amino acids. V shed 0 bases and J shed 2 bases, with 8 bases lying between them. Germline CDR1 and CDR2: SGDLS and YYNGEE. CDR3 sequence (DNA): TGTGCCAGCAGCGTAGTTGGCGAAAACACCGGGGAGCTGTTTTTT. Translation: CASSVVGENTGELFF.

This clonotype came up a few times. V and J are TRBV20-1 and TRBJ2-7; TRBD1 agrees at 7 bases. V shed 5 bases and J 6 bases; nucleotides not matched to a gene: 10. Germline V gene sequence: CDR1 DFQATT, CDR2 SNEGSKA (reference sequence). The CDR3 totals 13 residues. The CDR3 region has the DNA TGCAGTGCTGGCCAAGGGGGACAGAGCGAGCAGTACTTC. Protein sequence: CSAGQGGQSEQYF.

This clonotype was found a few times. V and J are TRBV20-1 and TRBJ2-7; 10 bases line up with TRBD1. This CDR3 is 15 amino acids long. Germline assignment: CDR1 DFQATT and CDR2 SNEGSKA (reference sequence). V was clipped by 6 bases and J by 5 bases; unmatched bases: 13. This CDR3 is CSALSRGQGFNEQYF. The CDR3 DNA reads as TGCAGTGCCCTGAGTAGGGGACAGGGGTTCAACGAGCAGTACTTC.